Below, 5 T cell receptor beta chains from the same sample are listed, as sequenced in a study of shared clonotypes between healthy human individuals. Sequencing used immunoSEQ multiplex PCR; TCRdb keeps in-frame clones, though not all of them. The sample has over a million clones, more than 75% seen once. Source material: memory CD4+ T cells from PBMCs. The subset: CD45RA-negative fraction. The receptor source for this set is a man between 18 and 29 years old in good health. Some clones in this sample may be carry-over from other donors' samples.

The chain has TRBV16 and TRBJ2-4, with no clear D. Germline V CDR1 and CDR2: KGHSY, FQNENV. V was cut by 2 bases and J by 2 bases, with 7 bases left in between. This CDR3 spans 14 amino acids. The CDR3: CASSQTGTKNIQYF. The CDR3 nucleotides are TGTGCCAGCAGCCAAACTGGGACCAAAAACATTCAGTACTTC.

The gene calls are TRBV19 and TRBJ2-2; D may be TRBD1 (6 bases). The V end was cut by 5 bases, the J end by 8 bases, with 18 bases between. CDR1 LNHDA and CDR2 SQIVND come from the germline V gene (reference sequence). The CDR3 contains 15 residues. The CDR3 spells CASSFRTAPRGELFF. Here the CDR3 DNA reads TGTGCCAGTAGTTTTCGGACAGCACCTAGAGGGGAGCTGTTTTTT.

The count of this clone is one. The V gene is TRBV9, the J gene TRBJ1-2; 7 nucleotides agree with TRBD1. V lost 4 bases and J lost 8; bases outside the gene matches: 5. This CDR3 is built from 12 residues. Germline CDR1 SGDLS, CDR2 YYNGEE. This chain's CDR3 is CASSKTGHGYTF. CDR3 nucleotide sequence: TGTGCCAGCAGCAAGACAGGGCACGGCTACACCTTC.

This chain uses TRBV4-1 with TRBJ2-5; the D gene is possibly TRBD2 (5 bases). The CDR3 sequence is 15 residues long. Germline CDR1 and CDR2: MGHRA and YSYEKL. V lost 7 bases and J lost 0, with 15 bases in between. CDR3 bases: TGCGCCAGCACCAAAAGCGGATCAAACCAAGAGACCCAGTACTTC. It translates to CASTKSGSNQETQYF.

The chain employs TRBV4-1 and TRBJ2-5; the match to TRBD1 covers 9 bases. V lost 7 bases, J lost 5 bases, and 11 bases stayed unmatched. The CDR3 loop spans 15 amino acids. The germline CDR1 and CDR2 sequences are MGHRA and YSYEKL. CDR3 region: CASMDPGQGSETQYF. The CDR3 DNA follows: TGCGCCAGCATGGACCCGGGACAGGGATCGGAGACCCAGTACTTC.